The sequence of this T cell receptor (beta chain) was determined in a study of radiation and T cells in renal cell carcinoma. Findings and limits, study-wide: Pretreatment tumor biopsies were lacking, so baseline clonotypes are unknown.

For this clone: Its antigen is still unknown.

Produced via immunoSEQ multiplex PCR; TCRdb's table is partial and in-frame only. This table has over 120,000 clones, 75% to 90% appearing once. As for time point: blood 4 weeks post-SBRT, at nephrectomy. Described treatment: 15 Gy SBRT to primary tumor, nephrectomy 4 weeks later. Germline loops: CDR1 LGHNA, CDR2 YSLEER. This CDR3 has 16 amino acids. V lost 0 bases and J 2 bases, leaving 11 bases between the germline ends. The source material was blood, sampled from a patient whose treatment included radiotherapy and nephrectomy. This clonotype originated in a woman aged 50 to 60 with renal cell carcinoma. The chain is built from TRBV4-3 and TRBJ1-3; D possibly corresponds to TRBD1 (5 bases). CDR3 coding DNA: TGCGCCAGCAGCCAAGAGCCACGGGGGGCTGGAAACACCATATATTTT. Protein sequence: CASSQEPRGAGNTIYF.